The subject of this entry is one T cell receptor (beta chain). Its matching antigen is unknown. This entry comes from a study of cytomegalovirus exposure and HLA in healthy donors. Overall study findings and caveats: A few V segments could not be told apart, such as TRBV6-2 and TRBV6-3, and were left out. A classifier reportedly called cytomegalovirus status with high sensitivity and specificity. Later genetic work tied a missense DCLRE1C variant to beta-chain V and J trimming.

The CDR3 length is 14 residues. Trimming pared 1 base from V and 5 bases from J, leaving 11 bases between. Germline values: CDR1 SSHAT, CDR2 FNYEAQ (reference sequence). With 60 Vbeta and 13 Jbeta primers, the PCR was carried out. Sequencing was performed with immunoSEQ multiplex PCR; in TCRdb, only in-frame clones are kept and a portion is missing. The data contain about 190,000 clones, about nine tenths of them singletons. The chain is built from TRBV7-7 and TRBJ2-5, with no clear D. The sequence was collected from a boy aged 2-15 years in good health and CMV-seronegative. Specimen: PBMCs. The CDR3 DNA reads as TGTGCCAGCAGCTTAGAAGGTGGGCTGGAGACCCAGTACTTC. Translating it yields CASSLEGGLETQYF.